The 17 T cell receptor beta chains reported below all come from one sample, sequenced in a study of follicular helper T cells after annual influenza vaccination. Time point defined: 2014-2015 season, 7 days after vaccination. The method was immunoSEQ multiplex PCR; TCRdb's version includes in-frame clones alone and lacks a portion of them. Among 9,300 or so clones listed, 65% to 85% were seen once. The sequenced sample was CXCR5+ CD38- circulating T follicular helper cells from blood, obtained 7 days after influenza vaccination. Sample subset: circulating Tfh, non-naive CD4+CXCR5+PD-1+ (ICOS+CD38+ or ICOS-CD38-). The receptors come from an adult who received the influenza vaccine.

The chain joins TRBV6-1 to TRBJ2-7; TRBD2 might be the D (7 bases). The germline CDR1 and CDR2 sequences are MNHNS and SASEGT. The V end lost 4 bases, the J end lost 7 bases, and 20 bases lay between the germline ends. The CDR3 runs to 15 residues. CDR3: CASSVEGGNTMEQYF. The CDR3 bases are TGTGCCAGCAGTGTTGAGGGGGGGAACACCATGGAGCAGTACTTC.

J is TRBJ2-1 and V is TRBV30; 8 bases fit TRBD1. The CDR3 extends over 13 amino acids. The junction had 2 bases not matched to a gene; V was cut back by 3 bases and J by 4 bases. Germline CDR1 GTSNPN, CDR2 SVGIG (reference sequence). The CDR3 DNA sequence: TGTGCCTGGAGCAGGGGGCAGTACAATGAGCAGTTCTTC. It encodes CAWSRGQYNEQFF.

The chain employs TRBV27 and TRBJ2-1; D possibly corresponds to TRBD2 (6 bases). Germline V CDR1 and CDR2: MNHEY, SMNVEV (reference sequence). The CDR3 loop spans 14 amino acids. Trimming stripped 2 bases from V and 4 bases from J, with 9 bases between. CDR3 in DNA: TGTGCCAGCAGTTTAGGGGGGACGTACAATGAGCAGTTCTTC. Its translation: CASSLGGTYNEQFF.

This rearrangement joins TRBV6-6 to TRBJ2-5; a possible D gene is TRBD2 (5 bases). CDR3 size: 13 residues. CDR1 and CDR2 (germline): MNHNY, SVGAGI (reference sequence). V was pared by 8 bases and J by 4 bases, with 14 bases between. CDR3 residues: CASAGYPGETQYF. CDR3 in DNA: TGTGCCAGCGCGGGCTACCCAGGAGAGACCCAGTACTTC.

CDR3 nucleotides: TGTGCCAGCAGCTCCTCAGGGGCGGGAAACATTCAGTACTTC. Translated, it gives CASSSSGAGNIQYF. The V gene is TRBV5-6, the J gene TRBJ2-4; D is perhaps TRBD1 (6 bases). The CDR3 consists of 14 residues. The germline CDR1 and CDR2 sequences are SGHDT and YYEEEE. V lost 3 bases, J lost 6 bases, and 13 bases lay in between.

The V call is TRBV29-1, the J call TRBJ1-3; D is perhaps TRBD1 (5 bases). The CDR3 totals 15 residues. V was cut by 4 bases and J by 0 bases, with 13 bases left in between. Germline V gene lookup returns CDR1 SQVTM and CDR2 ANQGSEA. The CDR3 DNA reads as TGCAGCGTTGTAATCGGGGGGGGCTCTGGAAACACCATATATTTT. Its protein is CSVVIGGGSGNTIYF.

This clone was detected only a few times. V usage is TRBV4-3 and J usage is TRBJ2-3; tentatively, D is TRBD2 (7 bases). There are 16 residues in the CDR3. Trimming removed 1 base at V and 4 bases at J, with 15 bases between. The germline gives CDR1 LGHNA, CDR2 YSLEER. The DNA for the CDR3 is TGCGCCAGCAGCCAAGCGGGGGCCGCGGGGGCAGATACGCAGTATTTT. Protein product: CASSQAGAAGADTQYF.

The rearrangement links TRBV10-3 to TRBJ1-3; perhaps TRBD1 as D (5 bases). Germline V gene lookup returns CDR1 ENHRY and CDR2 SYGVKD. V shed 8 bases and J shed 2 bases, with 13 bases lying between them. This CDR3 contains 14 residues. The CDR3 protein is CAIGGGGTGNTIYF. Written as DNA, the CDR3 is TGTGCCATCGGTGGTGGGGGTACTGGAAACACCATATATTTT.

The sample holds a few counts of this clone. The chain has TRBV9 and TRBJ1-6; 7 bases are shared with TRBD1. Germline V gene sequence: CDR1 SGDLS, CDR2 YYNGEE. V lost 4 bases to trimming and J lost 6 bases; unmatched junction nucleotides: 4. The CDR3 loop spans 14 amino acids. The CDR3 sequence: CASSPQGGNSPLHF. As DNA, the CDR3 is TGTGCCAGCAGCCCTCAGGGGGGTAATTCACCCCTCCACTTT.

J is TRBJ1-6 and V is TRBV7-2; possible D gene TRBD1, 6 bases. The CDR3 contains 15 residues. V was pared by 4 bases and J by 10 bases, with 17 bases between. Per the germline V gene, CDR1 is SGHTA and CDR2 is FQGNSA. The CDR3 reads CASSSLGGAGSPLHF. The CDR3 DNA follows: TGTGCCAGCAGCTCATTGGGGGGGGCAGGATCACCCCTCCACTTT.

The chain employs TRBV6-5 and TRBJ2-3; no firm D call. Germline V CDR1 and CDR2: MNHEY, SVGAGI. The CDR3 has 13 residues. The germline V and J ends were trimmed by 5 bases and 3 bases, with 9 bases remaining between them. The DNA for the CDR3 is TGTGCCAGCAGTCGCTCGGGTACAGATACGCAGTATTTT. Amino acid sequence: CASSRSGTDTQYF.

The chain employs TRBV5-1 and TRBJ2-3; possibly TRBD1 for D (6 bases). Germline CDR1 reads SGHRS; CDR2 reads YFSETQ. V shed 5 bases and J shed 5 bases, with 15 bases lying between them. The CDR3 has 14 amino acids. CDR3 DNA: TGCGCCAGCAGTCCAACCTCGACAGGAGATACGCAGTATTTT. Translation: CASSPTSTGDTQYF.

V is TRBV5-6 and J is TRBJ1-5, with 10 bases that match TRBD1. The V gene's germline CDR1 is SGHDT and CDR2 YYEEEE. Unmatched junction bases numbered 3, after V lost 1 base and J lost 5 bases. The CDR3 spans 15 residues. DNA of the CDR3: TGTGCCAGCAGCTTGAGGACAGGGGGTTATCAGCCCCAGCATTTT. Its protein product is CASSLRTGGYQPQHF. Using reference TRBV5-6 and TRBJ1-5 for the parts outside the CDR3, the full variable domain is DAGVTQSPTHLIKTRGQQVTLRCSPKSGHDTVSWYQQALGQGPQFIFQYYEEEERQRGNFPDRFSGHQFPNYSSELNVNALLLGDSALYLCASSLRTGGYQPQHFGDGTRLSIL.

The CDR3 region has the DNA TGTGCCAGCAGCTCCTCGACTACCCCGAACACCGGGGAGCTGTTTTTT. As protein: CASSSSTTPNTGELFF. The V gene is TRBV7-2, the J gene TRBJ2-2; a weak D match, TRBD2 (5 bases). The CDR3 contains 16 residues. Germline-derived CDR1 and CDR2 are SGHTA and FQGNSA. Trimming cost V 4 bases and J 0 bases, with 12 bases left between them.

J is TRBJ2-1 and V is TRBV9, with no clear D. Trimming took 3 bases from V and 7 from J, leaving 17 bases between them. The CDR3 has 15 amino acids. Germline V lookup: CDR1 SGDLS, CDR2 YYNGEE. The CDR3 bases are TGTGCCAGCAGCGCCCCCGGATCCCAATTGAATGAGCAGTTCTTC. Translation: CASSAPGSQLNEQFF.

The table lists this clone with a few counts. J is TRBJ2-7 and V is TRBV21-1; the table calls TRBD1, which could not be checked here. TRBV21-1 is listed as a pseudogene. CDR3 size: 15 residues. The CDR3 DNA reads as TGTGCCAGCAGCAAAGTTAGCAGGGGCTCCTACGAGCAGTACTTC. Its protein is CASSKVSRGSYEQYF.

J is TRBJ2-3 and V is TRBV29-1; D is possibly TRBD2 (5 bases). The CDR3 consists of 14 residues. CDR1 and CDR2 from the germline V gene are SQVTM and ANQGSEA. Trimming removed 7 bases at V and 5 bases at J, with 19 bases between. The CDR3 is CSGRGSTAGDTQYF. Written as DNA, the CDR3 is TGCAGCGGTCGGGGATCTACCGCAGGAGATACGCAGTATTTT.